The present T cell receptor beta chain was sequenced within a study of T cells in Graves' hyperthyroidism and ophthalmopathy. These patients, aged 18 to 65, had recently diagnosed hyperthyroidism lasting under 2 months. On the basis of clinical symptoms, serum thyroxine and TRAb, thyroid ultrasound and orbital computed tomography, diagnoses were made. Fresh peripheral blood, roughly 9.6 ml, was the source of the PBMCs. The V end was cut by 6 bases, the J end by 8 bases, with 7 bases between. The CDR3 loop spans 10 amino acids. Germline CDR1 WSHSY, CDR2 SAAADI. Study-wide results and caveats: Ophthalmopathy was separated from stable hyperthyroidism by a 13 V-J model.

Authors of the study amplified TCR beta CDR3 regions from RNA transcripts. A first-round RT-PCR of the TCR CDR3 used the HTBI primer set. TCRdb ran MiXCR on the multiplex PCR reads and lists one entry per CDR3 protein. This sample carries around 720,000 distinct CDR3 sequences, over 35% of them seen once, and the ten largest clones take more than 25%. This clonotype has just a few counts. Its antigen is undetermined. The specimen sequenced was blood. The V gene is TRBV10-2, the J gene TRBJ1-1; D is unclear. This TCR was sampled from a woman aged 40-49 years with Graves' hyperthyroidism. The CDR3 region is CASRAREAFF. The CDR3 coding sequence is TGCGCCAGCAGGGCCAGGGAAGCTTTCTTT.